The rows below give T cell receptor beta chains drawn from one sample of a study of cytomegalovirus exposure and HLA in healthy donors. The protocol was immunoSEQ multiplex PCR, while the TCRdb copy is restricted to in-frame clones and leaves out a portion. The sample shows about 140,000 clones, 75% of them seen only once. The sample was PBMCs. These receptors were collected from a man aged 35 to 55 in good health and CMV-seronegative. The CDR3 runs from the conserved cysteine through the conserved F or W. D genes are given only for firm matches. Clone size is not always given. Where it is, it says once, few, many or a class for expanded clones.

size: -
D: TRBD1
V: TRBV4-3
J: TRBJ1-1
DNA: TGCGCCAGCAGCCAATGGAGACAGGGGGCGCACACTGAAGCTTTCTTT
CDR3: CASSQWRQGAHTEAFF

size: few
D: -
V: TRBV4-3
J: TRBJ1-1
DNA: TGCGCCAGCAGCCAAGATAGGTTTATGGACAGCCTTCAGAACACTGAAGCTTTCTTT
CDR3: CASSQDRFMDSLQNTEAFF

size: -
D: TRBD1
V: TRBV28
J: TRBJ1-1
DNA: TGTGCCAGCAGTTTTTCAGACAGGGGAAATGCTGAAGCTTTCTTT
CDR3: CASSFSDRGNAEAFF

size: -
D: TRBD1
V: TRBV2
J: TRBJ2-6
DNA: TGTGCCAGCACAGGACAGGGGGCGTATGGGGCCAACGTCCTGACTTTC
CDR3: CASTGQGAYGANVLTF

size: -
D: TRBD1
V: TRBV28
J: TRBJ1-5
DNA: TGTGCCAGCAGCCGTCCCGGGACAGGGGCGCCGAGCAATCAGCCCCAGCATTTT
CDR3: CASSRPGTGAPSNQPQHF

size: -
D: -
V: TRBV28
J: TRBJ1-2
DNA: TGTGCCAGCACGCCGGGGGACCGGGCGGGGTGTGGCTACACCTTC
CDR3: CASTPGDRAGCGYTF

size: few
D: -
V: TRBV6-5
J: TRBJ1-4
DNA: TGTGCCAGCAGTTACTCGATGTCACGGAGGGAAAAACTGTTTTTT
CDR3: CASSYSMSRREKLFF

size: -
D: -
V: TRBV11-2
J: TRBJ2-5
DNA: TGTGCCAGCAGTGGGGGACTGGAAGAGACCCAGTACTTC
CDR3: CASSGGLEETQYF

size: once
D: -
V: TRBV7-6
J: TRBJ2-5
DNA: TGTGCCAGCAGCGCGTCAGAGACCCAGTACTTC
CDR3: CASSASETQYF

size: -
D: -
V: TRBV28
J: TRBJ2-4
DNA: TGTGCCAGCAGTTTATCAACAGGGAGGGGAAACATTCAGTACTTC
CDR3: CASSLSTGRGNIQYF

size: -
D: -
V: TRBV11-2
J: TRBJ1-6
DNA: TGTGCCAGCAGTCATTTTGGGGGCAGGGCCGATAATTCACCCCTCCACTTT
CDR3: CASSHFGGRADNSPLHF

size: -
D: TRBD1
V: TRBV27
J: TRBJ1-6
DNA: TGTGCCAGCCGCCCACCGGGACAGAAAAATTCACCCCTCCACTTT
CDR3: CASRPPGQKNSPLHF

size: -
D: -
V: TRBV23-1
J: TRBJ2-7
DNA: TGCGCCAGCAGTCAATCAGAACAGGGACAACCCTACGAGCAGTACTTC
CDR3: CASSQSEQGQPYEQYF

size: -
D: -
V: TRBV13
J: TRBJ2-3
DNA: TGTGCCAGCAGCTTATTCGGGCGGGCGGCTAGCACAGATACGCAGTATTTT
CDR3: CASSLFGRAASTDTQYF

size: -
D: TRBD1
V: TRBV19
J: TRBJ1-5
DNA: TGTGCCACCCGAGAGCCACAGGGGGCACGCAATCAGCCCCAGCATTTT
CDR3: CATREPQGARNQPQHF

size: few
D: -
V: TRBV7-9
J: TRBJ2-5
DNA: TGTGCCAGCAGCCCGAGACAGATCCAAGAGACCCAGTACTTC
CDR3: CASSPRQIQETQYF

size: few
D: -
V: TRBV2
J: TRBJ1-1
DNA: TGTGCCAGCAGTGACAGGGTGGACACTGAAGCTTTCTTT
CDR3: CASSDRVDTEAFF

size: -
D: TRBD2
V: TRBV4-1
J: TRBJ2-2
DNA: TGCGCCAGCAGCCAAGATCCGTTGAGAGGACTAGCGGGGGGTTCGAACACCGGGGAGCTGTTTTTT
CDR3: CASSQDPLRGLAGGSNTGELFF